What follows are 16 T cell receptor beta chains derived from one specimen sequenced in a study of cytomegalovirus exposure and HLA in healthy donors (dated by TCRdb to about 2017). The method behind the library was the immunoSEQ multiplex PCR assay. The multiplex PCR relied on a mix of 60 forward primers for TCR Vbeta segments and 13 reverse primers for TCR Jbeta segments. TCRdb carries this immuneACCESS record with in-frame sequences only. Its versions omit some clonotypes, under half of them owing to an unresolved V gene in the studies checked, with the rest unexplained. This sample has under 150,000 clones in its table, and approximately 77% of those were observed once. The ten top clones hold roughly 1.3% of the sample. The sample taken for sequencing was PBMCs. These receptor sequences come from a woman aged 40 to 49 in good health and CMV-seronegative.

This clone was detected a few times. This rearrangement joins TRBV6-5 to TRBJ2-5; 12 nucleotides align to TRBD2. CDR3 size: 15 residues. J lost 4 bases, V lost 6 bases, and 6 bases had no gene match. CDR1 and CDR2 (germline): MNHEY, SVGAGI. For the CDR3, the DNA is TGTGCCAGCAGCCTAGCGGGGGGGCTTCCAGAGACCCAGTACTTC. Residues: CASSLAGGLPETQYF.

This clone was seen only a few times. This chain's CDR3 is CSVDEGETEAFF. For the CDR3, the DNA is TGCAGCGTTGACGAAGGAGAGACTGAAGCTTTCTTT. The chain carries TRBV29-1 and TRBJ1-1, with D unresolved. The germline V gene encodes CDR1 SQVTM and CDR2 ANQGSEA. The CDR3 spans 12 residues. V was clipped by 3 bases and J by 5 bases, with 10 bases between them. Using reference TRBV29-1 and TRBJ1-1 for the parts outside the CDR3, the full variable domain is SAVISQKPSRDICQRGTSLTIQCQVDSQVTMMFWYRQQPGQSLTLIATANQGSEATYESGFVIDKFPISRPNLTFSTLTVSNMSPEDSSIYLCSVDEGETEAFFGQGTRLTVV.

V and J are TRBV6-4 and TRBJ1-1; a possible D gene is TRBD1 (5 bases). This CDR3 contains 15 residues. Germline assignment: CDR1 MRHNA and CDR2 SNTAGT. Trimming took off 4 bases at V and 7 bases at J, with 19 bases between the two ends. As DNA, the CDR3 is TGTGCCAGCAGTGTGGCGGGACGAGGCCCGAGTGAAGCTTTCTTT. Translating gives CASSVAGRGPSEAFF.

This sequence joins TRBV6-1 and TRBJ2-3; maybe TRBD1 (5 bases). V lost 4 bases to trimming and J lost 4 bases, with 12 bases between them. This CDR3 is 14 amino acids long. CDR1 MNHNS and CDR2 SASEGT come from the germline V gene. CDR3 in amino acids: CASSGGIRADTQYF. DNA of the CDR3: TGTGCCAGCAGTGGGGGTATCAGGGCAGATACGCAGTATTTT.

This chain uses TRBV5-1 with TRBJ1-5, with D possibly matching TRBD1 (5 bases). CDR1 and CDR2 (germline): SGHRS, YFSETQ. This CDR3 comprises 15 residues. Deletions cut 0 bases from V and 1 base from J, with 8 bases between. The CDR3 DNA follows: TGCGCCAGCAGCTTGGAAGGGGTGAGCAATCAGCCCCAGCATTTT. Translation gives CASSLEGVSNQPQHF.

This clone occurred a few times. J is TRBJ1-3 and V is TRBV11-2; no firm D call. This CDR3 has 17 amino acids. Germline CDR1 is SGHAT and CDR2 is FQNNGV. V was cut by 0 bases and J by 2 bases, with 14 bases left in between. The CDR3, as DNA: TGTGCCAGCAGCTTAGAGGTGGACCCTAGCCCTGGAAACACCATATATTTT. Protein sequence: CASSLEVDPSPGNTIYF.

Written as DNA, the CDR3 is TGTGCCAGCAGCTTAGATCAGGGGGTAGGCAATGAGCAGTTCTTC. Its protein is CASSLDQGVGNEQFF. The V and J genes are TRBV7-2 and TRBJ2-1, with 7 positions matching TRBD1. V gave up 1 base and J gave up 6 bases; unmatched junction bases: 6. CDR1 is SGHTA and CDR2 is FQGNSA in the germline V gene. The CDR3 is 15 residues long.

V and J are TRBV2 and TRBJ1-5; 8 bases fit TRBD1. The J segment lost 8 bases and the V segment lost 6 bases, leaving 6 bases of the junction unmatched. Per germline, CDR1 SNHLY and CDR2 FYNNEI. CDR3 length equals 13 residues. CDR3 sequence (DNA): TGTGCCAGCAGCTCCCAGGGGGCCGAGCCCCAGCATTTT. Translating gives CASSSQGAEPQHF.

The chain combines TRBV6-5 with TRBJ2-2; tentative D call: TRBD2 (6 bases). Germline CDR1 and CDR2: MNHEY and SVGAGI. The CDR3 extends over 15 amino acids. V dropped 7 bases and J dropped 2 bases, with 14 bases sitting between them. For the CDR3, the DNA is TGTGCCAGCATGCTGACTAGACAAAACACCGGGGAGCTGTTTTTT. This gives the protein CASMLTRQNTGELFF.

The chain uses TRBV28 and TRBJ2-7; TRBD2 might be the D (5 bases). The length of the CDR3 is 14 residues. CDR1 is MDHEN and CDR2 is SYDVKM in the germline V gene. Between the trimmed V and J ends, which lost 8 bases and 0 bases, there was a span of 14 bases. CDR3 sequence (DNA): TGTGCCAGCGCTTCGGCCAGCGGCTCCTACGAGCAGTACTTC. Encoded protein: CASASASGSYEQYF.

This clone was seen a few times. The chain combines TRBV9 with TRBJ1-1, with 7 bases matching TRBD1. CDR3 size: 15 residues. Germline V lookup: CDR1 SGDLS, CDR2 YYNGEE. Trimming took 0 bases from V and 2 from J; bases not matched to a gene: 4. CDR3 in DNA: TGTGCCAGCAGCGTAGCGGGACAGCCAAACACTGAAGCTTTCTTT. Its translation: CASSVAGQPNTEAFF.

The J gene is TRBJ1-2, the V gene TRBV7-9, with D tentatively TRBD1 (5 bases). V gave up 2 bases and J gave up 5 bases, with 21 bases separating them. Germline V CDR1 and CDR2: SEHNR, FQNEAQ (reference sequence). This CDR3 has 17 amino acids. The DNA for the CDR3 is TGTGCCAGCAGCTTAATGGTGGGGCTGAATGACTGGTATGGCTACACCTTC. Translated, it gives CASSLMVGLNDWYGYTF.

J is TRBJ2-7 and V is TRBV2, with 9 bases that match TRBD2. Germline CDR1 SNHLY, CDR2 FYNNEI. The CDR3 has 14 amino acids. V lost 4 bases and J lost 5; bases outside the gene matches: 6. Here the CDR3 reads CASSVRTSVDEQYF. CDR3 sequence (DNA): TGTGCCAGCAGTGTAAGGACTAGCGTCGACGAGCAGTACTTC.

The gene calls are TRBV7-9 and TRBJ1-2; a possible D gene is TRBD1 (5 bases). Germline loops: CDR1 SEHNR, CDR2 FQNEAQ (reference sequence). The CDR3 consists of 17 residues. V lost 4 bases, J lost 0 bases, and 18 bases lay in between. The CDR3 nucleotides read TGTGCCAGCAGCTCGACAGTAACCCACGGAACTAACTATGGCTACACCTTC. It is translated as CASSSTVTHGTNYGYTF.

The rearrangement links TRBV4-1 to TRBJ2-1; 11 positions match TRBD2. J was trimmed by 7 bases and V by 3 bases; bases with no gene match: 8. The CDR3 has 16 residues. In germline, CDR1 is MGHRA, CDR2 YSYEKL. CDR3 sequence reads: CASSQVYSGGANEQFF. The CDR3 DNA reads TGCGCCAGCAGCCAGGTATATAGCGGGGGGGCAAATGAGCAGTTCTTC.

The chain joins TRBV4-1 to TRBJ2-5; D is undetermined. The closer fit of TRBJ2-7 to the DNA end suggests the J call may be wrong. The CDR3 loop spans 14 amino acids. Germline CDR1 MGHRA, CDR2 YSYEKL. This CDR3 reads CASSQSTPYYEQYF. The DNA for the CDR3 is TGCGCCAGCAGCCAATCGACTCCGTACTACGAGCAGTACTTC.